A selection of T cell receptor beta chains follows, all from one sample in a study of long-term antiretroviral therapy in people with HIV. Some clones are missing from TCRdb's copy, which holds only in-frame ones; the method was immunoSEQ multiplex PCR. The sample carries about 32,000 clones, about 98% recorded once. The sample was unsorted PBMCs, taken 7.6 years after starting antiretroviral therapy. These TCRs come from a man aged 25-45 years with HIV. The conserved cysteine and the conserved F or W are not part of the CDR3 here. A D gene is named only where the DNA matches it firmly.

v_call	j_call	d_call	cdr3_aa
TRBV2	TRBJ1-6	.	ASNTGQGIRNSPLH
TRBV18	TRBJ1-5	.	ASSPGTGTRRYQPQH
TRBV12-1	TRBJ2-3	.	ASSFSASTDTQY
TRBV29-1	TRBJ2-7	.	SAGTRATYEQY
TRBV19	TRBJ2-3	.	ASSIVGAHTDTQY
TRBV30	TRBJ2-2	.	AFRWGATGELF
TRBV4-3	TRBJ2-5	TRBD2	ASSPTIQLAGEIETQY
TRBV7-6	TRBJ2-7	.	ASSSPRGSGGYEQY
TRBV4-3	TRBJ2-7	.	ASSQDYSGPAGGTEQY
TRBV5-1	TRBJ2-5	TRBD2	ASSSFTPAGQETQY
TRBV7-3	TRBJ2-5	.	ASSLGVGVPGVIQETQY